These 2 T cell receptor beta chains came from one sample sequenced in a study of breast tumors, draining lymph nodes, adjacent tissues. The lymph nodes were axillary draining lymph nodes from breast cancer patients. From the multiplex PCR reads, TCRdb called clonotypes with MiXCR, one entry per CDR3 protein. The table has about 110,000 distinct CDR3 sequences, less than 40% seen once. Sequencing was carried out using axillary lymph node tissue. The receptors were sampled from a female donor with breast cancer. Some clones in this sample may be carry-over from other donors' samples.

The rearrangement joins TRBV4-1 to TRBJ1-4, with D perhaps matching TRBD1 (6 bases). Germline V gene data show CDR1 as MGHRA and CDR2 as YSYEKL. The V end lost 1 base, the J end lost 7 bases, and 13 bases lay between the germline ends. This CDR3 region has 15 residues. The CDR3 loop reads CASSQGLEGGEKLFF. CDR3 coding DNA: TGCGCCAGCAGCCAAGGGCTGGAGGGGGGTGAAAAACTGTTTTTT.

A few counts support this clonotype. This chain connects TRBV6-2 or TRBV6-3 to TRBJ2-2; 12 positions agree with TRBD2. V was pared by 1 base and J by 4 bases, with 7 bases of the junction left unmatched. CDR3 size: 18 residues. Germline CDR1 and CDR2: MNHEY and SVGEGT. This CDR3 reads CASSYFTSGRSLTGELFF. In DNA, the CDR3 is TGTGCCAGCAGTTACTTCACTAGCGGGAGGTCGCTCACCGGGGAGCTGTTTTTT.